This entry is about one T cell receptor beta chain. Its antigen is unidentified. This entry comes from a study of CD8 T cells in ankylosing spondylitis. General study findings and limits: What seemed typical of ankylosing spondylitis blood was a TCR beta motif built from 8 or 9 highly homologous variants. Reactive arthritis synovial fluid and blood previously showed some of these motif variants.

TCRdb called the 5' RACE reads again in MiXCR, with one record for every CDR3 protein. The table lists some 840,000 distinct CDR3 sequences, approximately 12% of them singletons. The CDR3 has 15 residues. V was cut by 6 bases and J by 1 base, with 16 bases left in between. Per the germline V gene, CDR1 is DFQATT and CDR2 is SNEGSKA (reference sequence). This TCR was recovered from a male donor with ankylosing spondylitis. This chain uses TRBV20-1 with TRBJ2-1, with a possible D match to TRBD2 (7 bases). Specimen: blood, either unsorted or a sorted T cell fraction (not recorded which). The CDR3 coding sequence is TGCAGTGCCCCTACAAGGGGGGGGTCCTACAATGAGCAGTTCTTC. Its translation: CSAPTRGGSYNEQFF.